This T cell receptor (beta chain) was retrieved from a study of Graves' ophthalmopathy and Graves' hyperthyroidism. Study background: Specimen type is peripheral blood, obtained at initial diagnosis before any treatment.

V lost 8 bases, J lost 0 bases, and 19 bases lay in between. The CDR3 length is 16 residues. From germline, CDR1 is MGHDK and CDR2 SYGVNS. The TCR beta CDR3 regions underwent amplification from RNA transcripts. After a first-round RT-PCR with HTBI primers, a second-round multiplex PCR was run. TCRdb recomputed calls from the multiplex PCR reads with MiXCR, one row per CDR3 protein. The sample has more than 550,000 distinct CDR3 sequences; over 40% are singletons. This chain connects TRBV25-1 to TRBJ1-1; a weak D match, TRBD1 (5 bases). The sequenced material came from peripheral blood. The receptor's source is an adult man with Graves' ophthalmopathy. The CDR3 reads CASSLGGGGVNTEAFF. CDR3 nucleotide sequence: TGTGCCAGCTCCCTCGGCGGTGGGGGGGTGAACACTGAAGCTTTCTTT.